This is a list of T cell receptor beta chains from one sample in a study of chemoradiotherapy in HPV16-positive cancers. The assay was immunoSEQ multiplex PCR, and TCRdb's table has in-frame clones only and misses some. The sample includes 40,000 to 65,000 clones, about 88% of them seen just once. The sequencing used blood, collected from a patient who underwent chemoradiotherapy. The receptors originated from a human donor with HPV-associated anogenital cancer. CDR3s include the opening cysteine and the closing phenylalanine or tryptophan. A D gene is named only where the DNA matches it firmly.

d_call cdr3_length v_call cdr3_aa
TRBD1 15 TRBV5-6 CASSQGQGVTDTQYF
TRBD1 14 TRBV19 CASRPPGQPYEQYF
TRBD1 16 TRBV9 CASSVTGTVSYNEQFF
- 14 TRBV7-3 CASSFGNSYNEQFF
TRBD2 17 TRBV5-4 CASSLPSGGPTGETQYF
TRBD1 15 TRBV7-2 CASSLVPPGGETQYF
TRBD2 15 TRBV7-2 CASSARLAQTGELFF
- 12 TRBV29-1 CSSQGYYNEQFF
- 15 TRBV5-1 CASSSSDRSYNEQFF
TRBD2 15 TRBV4-3 CASSQGTSGQETQYF
TRBD1 17 TRBV6-4 CASSLLPRTGAYYGYTF
TRBD2 17 TRBV6-1 CASSDGTSGGVTDTQYF
- 13 TRBV9 CASSAGGGYGYTF
- 13 TRBV15 CATSRDSLDEQFF
- 12 TRBV6-6 CASSASSGTQYF
TRBD1 14 TRBV6-1 CASIKSQGGTEAFF
- 14 TRBV7-9 CASSFDGNNQPQHF
TRBD2 16 TRBV9 CASSTRLAGGPETQYF
TRBD1 15 TRBV19 CASSDRTGGGEKLFF
- 13 TRBV10-1 CASSDGTLSEAFF
- 15 TRBV30 CAWDRGGALTGELFF
- 15 TRBV6-1 CASSLRLDSTDTQYF
- 15 TRBV2 CASSEPAGRPYEQYF
TRBD1 16 TRBV7-3 CASSPSQGARLENLFF
TRBD1 13 TRBV29-1 CSTGQGPRYGYTF
- 15 TRBV4-1 CASSPGGLAKNIQYF
TRBD2 14 TRBV6-6 CASRSSGRSDEQFF
- 14 TRBV6-5 CASRPYQARPALHF
TRBD2 15 TRBV5-1 CASSLLAGVSGELFF
- 12 TRBV5-1 CASSAAIYEQYF
- 16 TRBV5-1 CASSVTVSSGANVLTF
- 14 TRBV4-3 CASSHPGQTAEAFF
- 13 TRBV7-6 CASSPNPRNEQFF
- 12 TRBV11-2 CASSSIDSEAFF
TRBD1 14 TRBV7-2 CASSPDRGPYGYTF
- 17 TRBV7-9 CASSSSRGRTTSKTQYF
TRBD1 13 TRBV14 CASSQETGTEQYF
- 13 TRBV19 CASSQGSGGTLHF
TRBD1 15 TRBV5-1 CASSLAGQTNEKLFF
- 15 TRBV4-1 CASSQERTVPYGYTF
- 13 TRBV7-9 CASTRGRDETQYF
- 11 TRBV20-1 CSLLGAGEQYF
- 17 TRBV30 CAWSVPGDLLGNQPQHF
- 15 TRBV9 CASSARQSNTGELFF
- 15 TRBV2 CASSEASGAQETQYF
- 12 TRBV7-2 CASSLGQETQYF
- 14 TRBV9 CASSVGTAFGELFF
TRBD1 14 TRBV18 CASSPLQGASEAFF
TRBD2 16 TRBV7-8 CASSLPSGFERNEQFF
TRBD1 15 TRBV5-1 CASTIQGDSTDTQYF
- 14 TRBV9 CASSVQGANTEAFF
- 14 TRBV9 CASSVDVSGSPLHF
- 14 TRBV5-6 CASSLAGNNSPLHF
- 14 TRBV4-3 CASSQDWVDTEAFF
- 11 TRBV6-1 CASHRTDTQYF
- 12 TRBV29-1 CSVEKGRETQYF
- 13 TRBV19 CASSTRTDTEAFF